The 27 T cell receptor beta chains presented below share a single source sample, sequenced in a study of T cell responses to AZD1222 COVID-19 vaccine. Generated by immunoSEQ multiplex PCR, the TCRdb table keeps only in-frame clones and is missing some. The profile shows 100,000 to 150,000 clones, 88% of them singletons. The source material was peripheral blood, sampled on day 0 of AZD1222 vaccination. The origin of the receptors is an adult in good health.

The chain joins TRBV11-3 to TRBJ1-1; D is ambiguous. The V gene lost 0 bases and the J gene lost 4 bases, with 9 bases spanning the gap. The CDR3 loop spans 14 amino acids. The germline V gene has CDR1 SGHNT and CDR2 YENEEA. CDR3 sequence reads: CASSLEPRATEAFF. In nucleotides, the CDR3 is TGTGCCAGCAGCTTAGAACCTCGCGCCACTGAAGCTTTCTTT.

The chain is built from TRBV6-6 and TRBJ1-2, with TRBD1 matching over 7 bases. V lost 5 bases to trimming and J lost 5 bases; unmatched junction nucleotides: 8. The CDR3 is 14 amino acids. Germline V CDR1 and CDR2: MNHNY, SVGAGI (reference sequence). The CDR3 loop reads CASSNRQGVYGYTF. The DNA for the CDR3 is TGTGCCAGCAGTAACCGACAGGGAGTATATGGCTACACCTTC.

V gene TRBV7-2 combines with J gene TRBJ1-4; D remains ambiguous. CDR3 length: 14 amino acids. With 7 bases removed from V and 0 bases from J, the gap between germline ends came to 9 bases. CDR1 is SGHTA, CDR2 FQGNSA, per germline. This chain's CDR3 is CASKPGTTNEKLFF. CDR3 bases: TGTGCCAGCAAACCCGGGACAACTAATGAAAAACTGTTTTTT.

The rearrangement uses TRBV29-1 and TRBJ2-3; D is unresolved. The V gene lost 4 bases and the J gene lost 4 bases, with 9 bases spanning the gap. This CDR3 has 12 residues. Germline V gene lookup returns CDR1 SQVTM and CDR2 ANQGSEA. The CDR3 nucleotides are TGCAGCGTTGTGGAGTTGGCAGATACGCAGTATTTT. Its protein product is CSVVELADTQYF.

By frequency in the sample, this clone is medium-sized. The chain couples TRBV7-9 to TRBJ2-1, with 8 bases fitting TRBD2. Germline V CDR1 and CDR2: SEHNR, FQNEAQ (reference sequence). The CDR3 contains 16 residues. The V and J ends lost 5 bases and 9 bases, in that order; junction bases with no gene match: 15. CDR3 in DNA: TGTGCCAGCAGCATACCAGAGGGGACTAGGAGATTTGAGCAGTTCTTC. Translating it yields CASSIPEGTRRFEQFF.

The CDR3 DNA follows: TGTGCCAGCAGCCCTCGACGATCGTGGGAAAAACTGTTTTTT. It translates to CASSPRRSWEKLFF. J is TRBJ1-4 and V is TRBV3-1 (or the pseudogene TRBV3-2); no firm D call. Germline CDR1 reads LGHDT; CDR2 reads YNNKEL (reference sequence). This CDR3 has 14 amino acids. Trimming cost V 4 bases and J 8 bases, with 14 bases left between them.

The rearrangement joins TRBV7-6 to TRBJ1-6; tentative D call: TRBD1 (6 bases). This CDR3 has 14 amino acids. The V end was cut by 5 bases, the J end by 7 bases, with 12 bases between. From germline, CDR1 is SGHVS and CDR2 FNYEAQ. This CDR3 reads CASSPQGLNSPLHF. DNA for the CDR3: TGTGCCAGCAGCCCACAGGGTTTGAATTCACCCCTCCACTTT.

This rearrangement joins TRBV30 to TRBJ2-5; TRBD2 matches 12 bases. Germline V gives CDR1 GTSNPN, CDR2 SVGIG (reference sequence). The J segment lost 3 bases and the V segment lost 1 base, leaving 6 bases of the junction unmatched. The CDR3 is 16 residues long. The CDR3 is CAWSAPTSGGKETQYF. CDR3 bases: TGTGCCTGGAGTGCCCCGACTAGCGGGGGAAAAGAGACCCAGTACTTC.

The J gene is TRBJ1-1, the V gene TRBV2; perhaps TRBD1 as D (5 bases). The CDR3 extends over 15 amino acids. Germline V lookup: CDR1 SNHLY, CDR2 FYNNEI. Deletions cut 5 bases from V and 0 bases from J, with 13 bases between. In DNA form, the CDR3 reads TGTGCCAGCAGTTGGGACGGACCCATGAACACTGAAGCTTTCTTT. Translated: CASSWDGPMNTEAFF.

The genes are TRBV3-1 (or the pseudogene TRBV3-2) and TRBJ1-2, with no clear D. V lost 4 bases and J lost 4, with 19 bases in between. The germline V gene has CDR1 LGHDT and CDR2 YNNKEL (reference sequence). The CDR3 contains 16 residues. The CDR3 DNA sequence: TGTGCCAGCAGCCCCACCGGGCCCCTCCTCGGCTATGGCTACACCTTC. Amino acid sequence: CASSPTGPLLGYGYTF.

The rearrangement uses TRBV7-2 and TRBJ2-2; D possibly corresponds to TRBD1 (7 bases). CDR1 SGHTA and CDR2 FQGNSA come from the germline V gene. Trimming pared 6 bases from V and 8 bases from J, leaving 13 bases between. This CDR3 comprises 13 residues. In DNA, the CDR3 is TGTGCCAGCAGGGAGGGGGCTCTGGGGGAGCTGTTTTTT. Its protein is CASREGALGELFF.

This chain links TRBV7-2 with TRBJ2-1, with D perhaps matching TRBD1 (5 bases). The length of the CDR3 is 16 residues. V dropped 0 bases and J dropped 1 base, with 10 bases sitting between them. The germline V gene encodes CDR1 SGHTA and CDR2 FQGNSA. DNA for the CDR3: TGTGCCAGCAGCTTAGCGGGGCAGATATCCTACAATGAGCAGTTCTTC. Translating it yields CASSLAGQISYNEQFF.

The V call is TRBV7-3, the J call TRBJ1-1, with a weak D call TRBD1 (5 bases). This CDR3 is built from 16 residues. V was pared by 5 bases and J by 0 bases, with 16 bases between. CDR1 and CDR2 from the germline V gene are SGHTA and FQGTGA. This CDR3 reads CASSHYQGDMNTEAFF. The CDR3 DNA sequence: TGTGCCAGCAGCCACTACCAGGGTGATATGAACACTGAAGCTTTCTTT. Full variable domain (outside the CDR3, taken from reference TRBV7-3 and TRBJ1-1): GAGVSQTPSNKVTEKGKYVELRCDPISGHTALYWYRQSLGQGPEFLIYFQGTGAADDSGLPNDRFFAVRPEGSVSTLKIQRTERGDSAVYLCASSHYQGDMNTEAFFGQGTRLTVV.

This clone was seen only a few times. The V gene is TRBV9, the J gene TRBJ2-5; weak D call: TRBD2 (6 bases). In germline, CDR1 is SGDLS, CDR2 YYNGEE. V was pared by 1 base and J by 1 base, with 8 bases between. The CDR3 runs to 14 residues. This CDR3 reads CASSVREFQETQYF. CDR3 bases: TGTGCCAGCAGCGTACGGGAGTTCCAAGAGACCCAGTACTTC.

The chain joins TRBV19 to TRBJ1-5; D is possibly TRBD1 (5 bases). The CDR3 extends over 16 amino acids. Germline values: CDR1 LNHDA, CDR2 SQIVND (reference sequence). Trimming cost V 9 bases and J 3 bases, with 21 bases left between them. In DNA form, the CDR3 reads TGTGCCAGCCACAAGTCCGGGGCAGCCACCAATCAGCCCCAGCATTTT. Translating gives CASHKSGAATNQPQHF.

Note on this clone: One end of the junction varies from germline; a read error may be responsible. The rearrangement links TRBV11-3 to TRBJ2-7; D uncertain. The CDR3 totals 12 residues. Germline values: CDR1 SGHNT, CDR2 YENEEA. In DNA form, the CDR3 reads TGTGCCAGCAGCTTAGAGGCAGGTATCATCCACTTC. Translating it yields CASSLEAGIIHF.

This clone was recorded only once. J is TRBJ2-7 and V is TRBV5-1; D is uncertain. The CDR3 has 15 amino acids. Germline V CDR1 and CDR2: SGHRS, YFSETQ. Trimming cost V 3 bases and J 0 bases, with 13 bases left between them. CDR3 sequence: CASSSTVESSYEQYF. In DNA form, the CDR3 reads TGCGCCAGCAGCTCTACCGTGGAAAGCTCCTACGAGCAGTACTTC.

V usage is TRBV4-1 and J usage is TRBJ1-2, with D possibly TRBD1 on 5 matching bases. The germline gives CDR1 MGHRA, CDR2 YSYEKL. V lost 3 bases and J lost 2, with 16 bases in between. CDR3 length: 16 residues. DNA for the CDR3: TGCGCCAGCAGCCAGGCGTCCGGGACCTCCAACTATGGCTACACCTTC. Translated, it gives CASSQASGTSNYGYTF.

V usage is TRBV6-5 and J usage is TRBJ2-1; TRBD2 aligns across 9 bases. This CDR3 comprises 16 residues. V lost 0 bases, J lost 0 bases, and 0 bases stayed unmatched. CDR1 MNHEY and CDR2 SVGAGI come from the germline V gene. The CDR3 sequence: CASSYSRGGSYNEQFF. As DNA, the CDR3 is TGTGCCAGCAGTTACTCGCGGGGGGGCTCCTACAATGAGCAGTTCTTC.

The chain's CDR3 is CASSYQLLQPQHF. Written as DNA, the CDR3 is TGTGCCAGCAGTTACCAATTGCTGCAGCCCCAGCATTTT. J is TRBJ1-5 and V is TRBV6-2 or TRBV6-3; the D is unclear. The CDR3 runs 13 residues. Trimming removed 2 bases from V and 7 bases from J, with 9 bases in between. Germline CDR1 is MNHEY and CDR2 is SVGEGT.

This clone was counted a few times. The chain recombines TRBV4-2 with TRBJ2-2, with D possibly matching TRBD2 (6 bases). The CDR3 loop spans 15 amino acids. V lost 0 bases, J lost 4 bases, and 9 bases lay in between. CDR1 LGHNA and CDR2 YNFKEQ come from the germline V gene. The CDR3 DNA reads as TGTGCCAGCAGCCAAGATTTGGGAGGCACCGGGGAGCTGTTTTTT. Translation: CASSQDLGGTGELFF.

The chain carries TRBV12-5 and TRBJ1-3; D gene uncertain. This CDR3 is 12 amino acids long. The germline V gene encodes CDR1 LGHNT and CDR2 FRNRAP. With 4 bases removed from V and 9 bases from J, the gap between germline ends came to 10 bases. For the CDR3, the DNA is TGTGCTAGTGGTTCCGAGGGAGGCACCATATATTTT. Translation: CASGSEGGTIYF.

The genes are TRBV3-1 (or the pseudogene TRBV3-2) and TRBJ2-7, with D unclear. Trimming stripped 2 bases from V and 0 bases from J, with 8 bases between. The CDR3 has 14 amino acids. The germline CDR1 and CDR2 sequences are LGHDT and YNNKEL (reference sequence). The CDR3, as DNA: TGTGCCAGCAGCCAAAGCACTCTCTCCTACGAGCAGTACTTC. Protein product: CASSQSTLSYEQYF.

The count of this clone is one. The V and J genes are TRBV7-2 and TRBJ1-5, with 10 nucleotides matching TRBD1. This CDR3 has 14 residues. V gave up 7 bases and J gave up 7 bases; unmatched junction bases: 7. Germline V CDR1 and CDR2: SGHTA, FQGNSA. The CDR3 spells CASTTGTGDQPQHF. CDR3 DNA: TGTGCCAGCACCACCGGGACAGGGGACCAGCCCCAGCATTTT.

DNA for the CDR3: TGCAGCGTTGAGGGGCCTAGCGGCAGCTCCTACAATGAGCAGTTCTTC. Translated: CSVEGPSGSSYNEQFF. V and J are TRBV29-1 and TRBJ2-1; 7 nucleotides match TRBD2. The germline V gene encodes CDR1 SQVTM and CDR2 ANQGSEA. With 3 bases clipped from V and 0 bases from J, the junction kept 8 bases outside the gene matches. This CDR3 is 16 amino acids long.

This sequence joins TRBV10-3 and TRBJ2-5, with D unresolved. The CDR3 runs to 13 residues. Looked up from germline, CDR1 is ENHRY and CDR2 is SYGVKD. Trimming left V 4 bases short and J 2 bases short, with 8 bases between. The CDR3 sequence: CAISATEQETQYF. The CDR3 DNA reads as TGTGCCATCAGTGCTACAGAGCAAGAGACCCAGTACTTC.

The rearrangement uses TRBV7-9 and TRBJ1-1, with D maybe TRBD1 (5 bases). Trimming removed 2 bases at V and 6 bases at J, with 10 bases between. Per germline, CDR1 SEHNR and CDR2 FQNEAQ (reference sequence). This CDR3 region has 13 residues. The chain's CDR3 is CASSLPQGPEAFF. The CDR3 DNA reads TGTGCCAGCAGCTTACCCCAGGGACCTGAAGCTTTCTTT.